The 12 T cell receptor beta chains below all came from one sample that was sequenced in a study of cytomegalovirus exposure and HLA in healthy donors (dated by TCRdb to the late 2010s). Libraries were made using the immunoSEQ multiplex PCR assay. For the multiplex PCR, a mixture combining 60 forward primers for TCR Vbeta segments and 13 reverse primers for TCR Jbeta segments was used. TCRdb obtained this table from immuneACCESS and retained in-frame rearrangements with V and J assigned. These tables miss some clones; where compared with another copy, unresolved V genes account for less than half of the shortfall, and the remainder is unexplained. The sample records approximately 90,000 clones, 76% of which are singletons. 1.4% of the sample is taken by the ten largest. Specimen: PBMCs. These receptors all stem from a male donor in good health and CMV-seronegative.

V and J are TRBV9 and TRBJ2-1, with 7 bases aligning to TRBD2. Germline CDR1 SGDLS, CDR2 YYNGEE. The ends lost 0 bases at V and 10 bases at J; junction bases unmatched: 16. The CDR3 covers 17 residues. DNA for the CDR3: TGTGCCAGCAGCGTAGCTACAGGAGCGGCCGGGGGGAAAGAGCAGTTCTTC. Encoded protein: CASSVATGAAGGKEQFF.

V is TRBV10-2 and J is TRBJ1-5; perhaps TRBD1 as D (5 bases). Trimming pared 8 bases from V and 5 bases from J, leaving 25 bases between. Germline-derived CDR1 and CDR2 are WSHSY and SAAADI. The CDR3 contains 17 residues. This chain's CDR3 is CASAGGQGGPGHQPQHF. In DNA, the CDR3 is TGCGCCAGCGCCGGCGGCCAGGGAGGCCCTGGGCATCAGCCCCAGCATTTT.

V and J are TRBV7-9 and TRBJ2-5, with 10 positions matching TRBD2. The CDR3 spans 15 residues. Trimming at V came to 6 bases and at J to 11 bases, leaving 15 bases not matched to a gene. Germline V lookup: CDR1 SEHNR, CDR2 FQNEAQ (reference sequence). Written as DNA, the CDR3 is TGTGCCAGCAGGGATACCGGGACTAGCGTTGTGGAGCAGTACTTC. Translated, it gives CASRDTGTSVVEQYF.

CDR3 residues: CASSVDRGDQETQYF. The DNA for the CDR3 is TGTGCCAGCAGTGTGGACAGGGGTGATCAAGAGACCCAGTACTTC. The chain links TRBV2 to TRBJ2-5; 9 nucleotides line up with TRBD1. Per germline, CDR1 SNHLY and CDR2 FYNNEI. This CDR3 comprises 15 residues. V lost 4 bases, J lost 2 bases, and 5 bases stayed unmatched.

V is TRBV6-6 and J is TRBJ1-2; D perhaps matches TRBD1 (6 bases). The CDR3 loop spans 14 amino acids. Trimming cost V 1 base and J 6 bases, with 12 bases left between them. The V gene's germline CDR1 is MNHNY and CDR2 SVGAGI (reference sequence). The CDR3 loop is CASSYYETGNGYTF. CDR3 coding DNA: TGTGCCAGCAGTTACTACGAGACAGGCAATGGCTACACCTTC.

This clone was counted between two and nine times. The rearrangement joins TRBV27 to TRBJ2-7; the match to TRBD1 covers 7 bases. After removal of 6 bases from V and 0 bases from J, the junction contained 5 bases not matched to a gene. Germline V gene data show CDR1 as MNHEY and CDR2 as SMNVEV (reference sequence). The CDR3 is 14 residues long. The CDR3, as DNA: TGTGCCAGCAGCAGCAGGGACAGCTCCTACGAGCAGTACTTC. Protein product: CASSSRDSSYEQYF.

The CDR3 nucleotides are TGTGCCAGCAGCTTAGGACAGGGCACTGAAGCTTTCTTT. This translates into CASSLGQGTEAFF. J is TRBJ1-1 and V is TRBV7-2; 7 bases agree with TRBD1. J gave up 4 bases and V 1 base, and 0 bases lay outside the gene matches. CDR3 length: 13 amino acids. CDR1 and CDR2 from the germline V gene are SGHTA and FQGNSA.

CDR3 nucleotide sequence: TGTGCCAGCACGGGGACAGGGTTGGCAGCGGAAGCTTTCTTT. Residues: CASTGTGLAAEAFF. The genes are TRBV27 and TRBJ1-1, with TRBD1 identical over 9 bases. The CDR3 totals 14 residues. Germline CDR1 is MNHEY and CDR2 is SMNVEV (reference sequence). V shed 7 bases and J 8 bases; nucleotides not matched to a gene: 11.

This chain links TRBV29-1 with TRBJ1-1, with D hard to call. The CDR3 is 12 residues long. V dropped 4 bases and J dropped 3 bases, with 9 bases sitting between them. Per germline, CDR1 SQVTM and CDR2 ANQGSEA. The chain's CDR3 is CSVVEGHTEAFF. In DNA form, the CDR3 reads TGCAGCGTTGTGGAGGGCCACACTGAAGCTTTCTTT.

The chain joins TRBV21-1 to TRBJ2-5; TRBD2, the table's D call, was not compared with the DNA. TRBV21-1 is a known pseudogene. CDR3 length: 19 amino acids. The CDR3 DNA reads TGTGCCAGCAGCAAAGAAGTGGGGACGACTAGCGGGAGGGAAGAGACCCAGTACTTC. Residues: CASSKEVGTTSGREETQYF.

The chain links TRBV13 to TRBJ2-1; the match to TRBD2 covers 7 bases. CDR1 and CDR2 (germline): PRHDT, FYEKMQ (reference sequence). The CDR3 has 15 residues. J gave up 4 bases and V 4 bases, and 7 bases lay outside the gene matches. In nucleotides, the CDR3 is TGTGCCAGCAGCTCTTCGGGGGGATCATACAATGAGCAGTTCTTC. Encoded protein: CASSSSGGSYNEQFF.

V is TRBV10-3 and J is TRBJ1-4; maybe TRBD1 (5 bases). Deletions cut 0 bases from V and 8 bases from J, with 10 bases between. The CDR3 contains 14 residues. The germline V gene encodes CDR1 ENHRY and CDR2 SYGVKD. CDR3 sequence (DNA): TGTGCCATCAGTGAGTCTCAGGGCGTGGAAAAACTGTTTTTT. Protein: CAISESQGVEKLFF.